A single sample is the source of the 20 T cell receptor beta chains below, sequenced in a study of CD8+ T cells in alopecia areata. Investigators isolated RNA and reverse transcribed it into cDNA to act as the sequencing template. The method was immunoSEQ multiplex PCR; TCRdb's version includes in-frame clones alone and lacks a portion of them. The data contain about 210,000 clones, approximately 38% of them singletons. Treatment specified: oral pan-JAK inhibitor, 5-10 mg twice daily. This material consisted of CD4+ T cells sorted from blood, taken between weeks 30 and 35, from a patient treated with tofacitinib. These receptors came from a human donor with alopecia areata.

V is TRBV6-6 and J is TRBJ2-7, with a weak D call TRBD2 (6 bases). CDR1 is MNHNY, CDR2 SVGAGI, per germline (reference sequence). The V end was cut by 7 bases, the J end by 3 bases, with 16 bases between. The CDR3 consists of 14 residues. CDR3 region: CASTKRRDLYEQYF. CDR3 bases: TGTGCCAGCACCAAAAGGAGGGACCTCTACGAGCAGTACTTC.

The chain recombines TRBV10-3 with TRBJ2-7, with D perhaps matching TRBD1 (5 bases). Per germline, CDR1 ENHRY and CDR2 SYGVKD. Trimming pared 9 bases from V and 2 bases from J, leaving 11 bases between. The CDR3 has 12 residues. The CDR3, as DNA: TGTGCCATAATGACAGCAACCTACGAGCAGTACTTC. This sequence encodes CAIMTATYEQYF.

The CDR3 loop is CASSPRGQGYNEQFF. The DNA for the CDR3 is TGCGCCAGCAGCCCGAGAGGACAGGGGTACAATGAGCAGTTCTTC. The chain uses TRBV5-1 and TRBJ2-1, with 9 positions matching TRBD1. J was trimmed by 4 bases and V by 4 bases; bases with no gene match: 6. CDR3 length equals 15 residues. Germline assignment: CDR1 SGHRS and CDR2 YFSETQ.

V usage is TRBV10-2 and J usage is TRBJ1-5; D not certain. Germline CDR1 and CDR2: WSHSY and SAAADI. CDR3 length equals 12 residues. Trimming cost V 8 bases and J 4 bases, with 9 bases left between them. The chain's CDR3 is CASQEGNQPQHF. The DNA for the CDR3 is TGCGCCAGCCAGGAAGGAAATCAGCCCCAGCATTTT.

CDR3 protein: CASSMVLSNYGYTF. The CDR3 bases are TGTGCCAGTAGTATGGTGCTTTCTAACTATGGCTACACCTTC. The rearrangement uses TRBV19 and TRBJ1-2, with D hard to call. This CDR3 contains 14 residues. Looked up from germline, CDR1 is LNHDA and CDR2 is SQIVND (reference sequence). The V and J ends lost 3 bases and 0 bases respectively, with 8 bases between them.

This chain links TRBV28 with TRBJ2-3; 8 nucleotides line up with TRBD2. The germline gives CDR1 MDHEN, CDR2 SYDVKM. Germline trimming cut 5 bases from V and 7 bases from J; bases unmatched to any gene: 8. CDR3 size: 14 residues. The DNA of the CDR3 is TGTGCCAGCAGTCCCAGCAGCGGGGGTTATACGCAGTATTTT. It yields the protein CASSPSSGGYTQYF. Looking up the rest from reference TRBV28 and TRBJ2-3 gives the full variable domain: DVKVTQSSRYLVKRTGEKVFLECVQDMDHENMFWYRQDPGLGLRLIYFSYDVKMKEKGDIPEGYSVSREKKERFSLILESASTNQTSMYLCASSPSSGGYTQYFGPGTRLTVL.

This clone turned up a few times. The chain carries TRBV30 and TRBJ2-1; 7 bases match TRBD2. The CDR3 contains 17 residues. Germline CDR1 GTSNPN, CDR2 SVGIG (reference sequence). V was pared by 2 bases and J by 5 bases, with 15 bases of the junction left unmatched. The CDR3 is CAWSPPVLGRGNNEQFF. The CDR3 bases are TGTGCCTGGAGTCCCCCCGTATTAGGGCGGGGGAACAATGAGCAGTTCTTC.

The chain recombines TRBV4-2 with TRBJ1-5; unclear D gene. There are 13 residues in the CDR3. V was trimmed by 0 bases and J by 7 bases, leaving 7 bases between them. Germline V lookup: CDR1 LGHNA, CDR2 YNFKEQ. This CDR3 reads CASSQDLWQPQHF. CDR3 coding DNA: TGTGCCAGCAGCCAAGATCTGTGGCAGCCCCAGCATTTT.

The sample holds a few counts of this clone. The chain combines TRBV5-1 with TRBJ2-1; D unclear. Germline V gene data show CDR1 as SGHRS and CDR2 as YFSETQ. The CDR3 spans 14 residues. The germline V and J ends were trimmed by 0 bases and 5 bases, with 9 bases remaining between them. CDR3 nucleotides: TGCGCCAGCAGCTTGGCCGTGATCGACAATGAGCAGTTCTTC. This translates into CASSLAVIDNEQFF. Full variable domain (outside the CDR3, taken from reference TRBV5-1 and TRBJ2-1): KAGVTQTPRYLIKTRGQQVTLSCSPISGHRSVSWYQQTPGQGLQFLFEYFSETQRNKGNFPGRFSGRQFSNSRSEMNVSTLELGDSALYLCASSLAVIDNEQFFGPGTRLTVL.

V is TRBV5-6 and J is TRBJ2-7, with D tentatively TRBD1 (5 bases). Trimming removed 5 bases at V and 4 bases at J, with 13 bases between. The CDR3 loop spans 13 amino acids. From germline, CDR1 is SGHDT and CDR2 YYEEEE. CDR3 in amino acids: CASRQTARYEQYF. DNA for the CDR3: TGTGCCAGCAGGCAGACAGCTAGATACGAGCAGTACTTC.

The chain links TRBV18 to TRBJ2-7; 8 bases line up with TRBD2. Trimming cost V 0 bases and J 0 bases; bases outside gene matches: 7. This CDR3 is built from 17 residues. CDR1 and CDR2 (germline): KGHSH, LQKENI. CDR3 sequence (DNA): TGTGCCAGCTCACCACCGGTGGCGGGAGGCGTCTCCTACGAGCAGTACTTC. Translation gives CASSPPVAGGVSYEQYF.

This clone was counted only a few times. This rearrangement joins TRBV4-1 to TRBJ2-3; the D call may be TRBD1 or TRBD2 (5 bases each). V was trimmed by 3 bases and J by 0 bases, leaving 16 bases between them. The CDR3 runs 17 residues. Germline-derived CDR1 and CDR2 are MGHRA and YSYEKL. The CDR3 region is CASSHPSRRGSTDTQYF. The CDR3 region has the DNA TGCGCCAGCAGCCATCCCTCACGACGGGGCAGCACAGATACGCAGTATTTT.

This sequence joins TRBV13 and TRBJ2-3; 7 nucleotides align to TRBD1. The CDR3 loop spans 17 amino acids. V was pared by 6 bases and J by 2 bases, with 14 bases of the junction left unmatched. Per the germline V gene, CDR1 is PRHDT and CDR2 is FYEKMQ (reference sequence). Here the CDR3 DNA reads TGTGCCAGCAGTTATCGGGACAGAGCTCTATACACAGATACGCAGTATTTT. Amino acid sequence: CASSYRDRALYTDTQYF.

The V call is TRBV25-1, the J call TRBJ2-7, with D hard to call. This CDR3 is built from 14 residues. Germline-derived CDR1 and CDR2 are MGHDK and SYGVNS. The V end was cut by 4 bases, the J end by 2 bases, with 12 bases between. The CDR3 region is CASSGTRKAYEQYF. The CDR3 bases are TGTGCCAGCAGTGGAACCAGGAAGGCCTACGAGCAGTACTTC.

This clone was found a few times. In DNA form, the CDR3 reads TGTGCCAGCAGCTTAGGATTAACCGACAGGGGCAGGCGGGATACGCAGTATTTT. Translated: CASSLGLTDRGRRDTQYF. The rearrangement uses TRBV7-9 and TRBJ2-3; TRBD1 agrees at 8 bases. Germline CDR1 SEHNR, CDR2 FQNEAQ (reference sequence). V shed 1 base and J 6 bases; nucleotides not matched to a gene: 15. The CDR3 extends over 18 amino acids.

V gene TRBV5-1 combines with J gene TRBJ2-7; no firm D call. The germline CDR1 and CDR2 sequences are SGHRS and YFSETQ. V lost 0 bases and J 3 bases, leaving 16 bases between the germline ends. The CDR3 is 16 residues long. The CDR3 region is CASSLGRDLLLYEQYF. CDR3 in DNA: TGCGCCAGCAGCTTGGGTAGGGATTTGCTTCTCTACGAGCAGTACTTC. Full variable domain (rest looked up from reference TRBV5-1 and TRBJ2-7): KAGVTQTPRYLIKTRGQQVTLSCSPISGHRSVSWYQQTPGQGLQFLFEYFSETQRNKGNFPGRFSGRQFSNSRSEMNVSTLELGDSALYLCASSLGRDLLLYEQYFGPGTRLTVT.

The chain employs TRBV29-1 and TRBJ1-1; a possible D gene is TRBD1 (5 bases). Germline CDR1 reads SQVTM; CDR2 reads ANQGSEA. CDR3 length: 15 residues. Here the CDR3 DNA reads TGCACCGCATCCGGAACCCATCGGGGGATCACTGAAGCTTTCTTT. Residues: CTASGTHRGITEAFF.

This chain links TRBV5-1 with TRBJ1-1; D might be TRBD1 (5 bases). Trimming took 3 bases from V and 2 from J, leaving 14 bases between them. The CDR3 runs to 15 residues. Germline CDR1 reads SGHRS; CDR2 reads YFSETQ. The CDR3 sequence is CASSSILDRNTEAFF. The CDR3 bases are TGCGCCAGCAGCTCAATCCTAGACAGAAACACTGAAGCTTTCTTT.

The table lists this clone with a few counts. The chain couples TRBV11-2 to TRBJ2-7, with 8 positions matching TRBD2. In germline, CDR1 is SGHAT, CDR2 FQNNGV. Trimming removed 5 bases from V and 2 bases from J; junction bases left unmatched: 11. CDR3 length: 16 amino acids. The CDR3 sequence is CASSPPTGLVTYEQYF. CDR3 coding DNA: TGTGCCAGCAGCCCACCCACGGGACTAGTGACCTACGAGCAGTACTTC.

This clone is a singleton in its sample. CDR3: CATSSIIGELFF. The DNA of the CDR3 is TGTGCCACCAGCAGTATCATCGGGGAGCTGTTTTTT. The chain is built from TRBV15 and TRBJ2-2; no clear D gene. V was trimmed by 3 bases and J by 7 bases, leaving 6 bases between them. Germline V gene data show CDR1 as LNHNV and CDR2 as YYDKDF (reference sequence). The CDR3 length is 12 residues.